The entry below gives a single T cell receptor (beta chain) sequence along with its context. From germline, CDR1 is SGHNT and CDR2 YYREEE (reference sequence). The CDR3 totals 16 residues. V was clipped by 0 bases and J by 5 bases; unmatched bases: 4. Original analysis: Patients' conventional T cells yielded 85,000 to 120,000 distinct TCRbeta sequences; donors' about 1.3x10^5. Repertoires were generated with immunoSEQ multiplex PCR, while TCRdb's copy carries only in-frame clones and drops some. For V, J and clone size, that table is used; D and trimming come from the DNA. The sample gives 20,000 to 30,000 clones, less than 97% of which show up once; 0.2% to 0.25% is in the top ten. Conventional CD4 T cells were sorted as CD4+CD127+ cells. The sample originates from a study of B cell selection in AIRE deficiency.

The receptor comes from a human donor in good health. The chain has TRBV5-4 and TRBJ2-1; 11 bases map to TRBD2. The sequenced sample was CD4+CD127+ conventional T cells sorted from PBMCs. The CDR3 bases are TGTGCCAGCAGCTTGGCCGGGACTAGCGGAAACAATGAGCAGTTCTTC. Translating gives CASSLAGTSGNNEQFF.